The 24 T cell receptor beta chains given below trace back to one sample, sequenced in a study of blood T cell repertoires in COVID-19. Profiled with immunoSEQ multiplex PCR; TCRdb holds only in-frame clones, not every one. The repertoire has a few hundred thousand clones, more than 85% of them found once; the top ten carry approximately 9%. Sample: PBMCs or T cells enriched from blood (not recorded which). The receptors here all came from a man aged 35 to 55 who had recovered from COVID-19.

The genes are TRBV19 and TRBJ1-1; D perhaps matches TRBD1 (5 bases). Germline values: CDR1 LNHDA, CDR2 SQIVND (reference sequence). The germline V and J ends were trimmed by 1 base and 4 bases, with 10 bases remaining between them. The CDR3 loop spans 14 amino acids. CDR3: CASSIGGRITEAFF. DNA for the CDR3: TGTGCCAGTAGTATAGGGGGGAGGATCACTGAAGCTTTCTTT. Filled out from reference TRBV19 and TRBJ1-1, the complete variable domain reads DGGITQSPKYLFRKEGQNVTLSCEQNLNHDAMYWYRQDPGQGLRLIYYSQIVNDFQKGDIAEGYSVSREKKESFPLTVTSAQKNPTAFYLCASSIGGRITEAFFGQGTRLTVV.

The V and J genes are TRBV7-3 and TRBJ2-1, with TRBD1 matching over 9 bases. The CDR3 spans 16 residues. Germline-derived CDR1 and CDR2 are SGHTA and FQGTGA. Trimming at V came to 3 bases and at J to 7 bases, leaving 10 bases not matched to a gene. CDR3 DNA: TGTGCCAGCAGCTTTGGGACAGGGTGGGGTAGAAATGAGCAGTTCTTC. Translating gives CASSFGTGWGRNEQFF. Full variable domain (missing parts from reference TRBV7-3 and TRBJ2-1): GAGVSQTPSNKVTEKGKYVELRCDPISGHTALYWYRQSLGQGPEFLIYFQGTGAADDSGLPNDRFFAVRPEGSVSTLKIQRTERGDSAVYLCASSFGTGWGRNEQFFGPGTRLTVL.

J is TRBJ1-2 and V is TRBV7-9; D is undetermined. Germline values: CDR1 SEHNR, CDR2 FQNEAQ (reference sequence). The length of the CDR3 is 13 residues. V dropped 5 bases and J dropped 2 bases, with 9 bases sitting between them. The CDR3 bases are TGTGCCAGCAGCACACGAACGAACTATGGCTACACCTTC. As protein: CASSTRTNYGYTF.

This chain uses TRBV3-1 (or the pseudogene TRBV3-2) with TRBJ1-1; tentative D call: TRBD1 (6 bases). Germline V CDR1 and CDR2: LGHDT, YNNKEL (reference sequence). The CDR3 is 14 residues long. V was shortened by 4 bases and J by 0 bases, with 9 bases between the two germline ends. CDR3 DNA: TGTGCCAGCAGCCGGGACACTTTGAACACTGAAGCTTTCTTT. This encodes CASSRDTLNTEAFF.

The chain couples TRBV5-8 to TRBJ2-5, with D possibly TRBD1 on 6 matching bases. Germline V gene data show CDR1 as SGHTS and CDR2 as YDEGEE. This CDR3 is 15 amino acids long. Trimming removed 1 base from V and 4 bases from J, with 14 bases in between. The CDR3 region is CASSLHRTVGETQYF. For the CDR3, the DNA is TGTGCCAGCAGCTTGCACCGGACAGTCGGAGAGACCCAGTACTTC.

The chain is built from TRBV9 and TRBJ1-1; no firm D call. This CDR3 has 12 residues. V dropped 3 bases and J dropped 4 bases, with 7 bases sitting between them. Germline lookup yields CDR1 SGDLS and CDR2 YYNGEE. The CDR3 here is CASSGASTEAFF. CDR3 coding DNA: TGTGCCAGCAGCGGGGCCAGCACTGAAGCTTTCTTT. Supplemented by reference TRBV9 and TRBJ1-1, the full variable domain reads DSGVTQTPKHLITATGQRVTLRCSPRSGDLSVYWYQQSLDQGLQFLIQYYNGEERAKGNILERFSAQQFPDLHSELNLSSLELGDSALYFCASSGASTEAFFGQGTRLTVV.

The DNA for the CDR3 is TGTGCCAGCAGCCCCCTCCCGGGCACAGATACGCAGTATTTT. Protein sequence: CASSPLPGTDTQYF. The chain has TRBV7-9 and TRBJ2-3; D gene ambiguous. The CDR3 runs 14 residues. The germline V and J ends were trimmed by 5 bases and 1 base, with 10 bases remaining between them. Germline-derived CDR1 and CDR2 are SEHNR and FQNEAQ (reference sequence).

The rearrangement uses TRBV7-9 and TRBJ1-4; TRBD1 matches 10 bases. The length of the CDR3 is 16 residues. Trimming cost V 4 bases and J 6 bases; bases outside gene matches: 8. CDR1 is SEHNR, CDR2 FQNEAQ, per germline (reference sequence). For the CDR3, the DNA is TGTGCCAGCAGCTCAGGTGCCGGGACAGGGGATGAAAAACTGTTTTTT. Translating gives CASSSGAGTGDEKLFF.

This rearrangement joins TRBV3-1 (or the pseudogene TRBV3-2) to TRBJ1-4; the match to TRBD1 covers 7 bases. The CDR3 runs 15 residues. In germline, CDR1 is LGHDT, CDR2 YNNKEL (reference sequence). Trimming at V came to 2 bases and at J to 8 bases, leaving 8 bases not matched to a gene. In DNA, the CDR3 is TGTGCCAGCAGCCAACGACAGGGTTCCTACGAAAAACTGTTTTTT. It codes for CASSQRQGSYEKLFF.

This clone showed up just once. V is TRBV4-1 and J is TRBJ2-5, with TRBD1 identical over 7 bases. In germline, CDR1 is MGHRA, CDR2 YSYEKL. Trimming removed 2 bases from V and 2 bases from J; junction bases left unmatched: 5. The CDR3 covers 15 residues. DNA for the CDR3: TGCGCCAGCAGCCAATCCCGGGACAGACAAGAGACCCAGTACTTC. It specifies CASSQSRDRQETQYF.

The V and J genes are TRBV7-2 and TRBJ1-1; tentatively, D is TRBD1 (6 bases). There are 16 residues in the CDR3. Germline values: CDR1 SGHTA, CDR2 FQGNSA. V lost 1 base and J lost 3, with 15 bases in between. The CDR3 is CASSLVGRGRDTEAFF. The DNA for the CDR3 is TGTGCCAGCAGCTTAGTAGGCAGGGGTCGCGACACTGAAGCTTTCTTT.

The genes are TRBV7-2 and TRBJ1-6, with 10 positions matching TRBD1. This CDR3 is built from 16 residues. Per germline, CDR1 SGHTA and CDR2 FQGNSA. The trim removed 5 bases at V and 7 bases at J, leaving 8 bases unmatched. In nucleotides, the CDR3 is TGTGCCAGCAGCGGTGGGACAGGGGTTTGGAATTCACCCCTCCACTTT. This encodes CASSGGTGVWNSPLHF.

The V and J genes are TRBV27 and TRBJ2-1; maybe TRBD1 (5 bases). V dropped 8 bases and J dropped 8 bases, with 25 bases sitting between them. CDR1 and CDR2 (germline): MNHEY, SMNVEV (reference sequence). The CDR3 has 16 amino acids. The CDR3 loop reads CASAKSRQGHADEQFF. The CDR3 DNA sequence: TGTGCCAGCGCTAAAAGTAGGCAGGGTCATGCAGATGAGCAGTTCTTC.

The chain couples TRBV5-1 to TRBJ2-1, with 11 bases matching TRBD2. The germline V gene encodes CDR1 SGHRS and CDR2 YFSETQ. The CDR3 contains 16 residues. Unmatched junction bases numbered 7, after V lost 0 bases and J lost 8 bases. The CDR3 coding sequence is TGCGCCAGCAGCTTGGTTTTAGCGGGGGGGCAGGATGAGCAGTTCTTC. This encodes CASSLVLAGGQDEQFF.

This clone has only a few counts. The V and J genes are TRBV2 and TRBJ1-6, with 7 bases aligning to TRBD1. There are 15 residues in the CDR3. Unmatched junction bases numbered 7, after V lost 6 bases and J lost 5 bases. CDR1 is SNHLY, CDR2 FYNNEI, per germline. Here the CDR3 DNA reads TGTGCCAGCAGAATACAGGGGACTCATAATTCACCCCTCCACTTT. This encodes CASRIQGTHNSPLHF.

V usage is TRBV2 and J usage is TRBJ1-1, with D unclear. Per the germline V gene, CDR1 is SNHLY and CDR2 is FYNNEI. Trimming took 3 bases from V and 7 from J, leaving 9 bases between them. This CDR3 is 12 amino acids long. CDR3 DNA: TGTGCCAGCAGTGATCCGAGTCTTGAAGCTTTCTTT. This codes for CASSDPSLEAFF.

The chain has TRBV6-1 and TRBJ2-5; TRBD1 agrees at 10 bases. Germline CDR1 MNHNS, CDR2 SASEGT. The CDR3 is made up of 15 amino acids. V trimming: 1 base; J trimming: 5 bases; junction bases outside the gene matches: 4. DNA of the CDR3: TGTGCCAGCAGTGAAGAGCGGGGACAGGGGGAGACCCAGTACTTC. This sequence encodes CASSEERGQGETQYF.

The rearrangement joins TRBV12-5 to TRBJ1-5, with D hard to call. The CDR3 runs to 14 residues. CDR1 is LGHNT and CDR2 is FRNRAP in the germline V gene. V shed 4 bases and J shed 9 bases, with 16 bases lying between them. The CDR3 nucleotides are TGTGCTAGTGGTTCCGCGTTAGACTTGGGGCCCCAGCATTTT. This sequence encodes CASGSALDLGPQHF.

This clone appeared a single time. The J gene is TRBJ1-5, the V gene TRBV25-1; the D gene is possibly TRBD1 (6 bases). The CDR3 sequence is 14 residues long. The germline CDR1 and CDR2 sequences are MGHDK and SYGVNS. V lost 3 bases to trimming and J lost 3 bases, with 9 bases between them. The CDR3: CASSDAGDNQPQHF. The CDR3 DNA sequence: TGTGCCAGCAGTGATGCAGGGGACAATCAGCCCCAGCATTTT.

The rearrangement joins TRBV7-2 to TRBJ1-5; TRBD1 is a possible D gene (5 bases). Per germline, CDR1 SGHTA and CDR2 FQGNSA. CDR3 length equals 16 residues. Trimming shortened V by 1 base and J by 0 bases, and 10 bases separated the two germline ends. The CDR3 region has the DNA TGTGCCAGCAGCTTAGTGGGGGGAACTAGCAATCAGCCCCAGCATTTT. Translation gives CASSLVGGTSNQPQHF.

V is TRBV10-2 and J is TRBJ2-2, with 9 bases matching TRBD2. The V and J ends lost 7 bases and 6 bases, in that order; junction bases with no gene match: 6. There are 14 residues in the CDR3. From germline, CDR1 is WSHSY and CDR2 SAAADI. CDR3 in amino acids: CASTIAGVSGELFF. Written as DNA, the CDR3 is TGCGCCAGCACTATAGCGGGAGTTTCCGGGGAGCTGTTTTTT.

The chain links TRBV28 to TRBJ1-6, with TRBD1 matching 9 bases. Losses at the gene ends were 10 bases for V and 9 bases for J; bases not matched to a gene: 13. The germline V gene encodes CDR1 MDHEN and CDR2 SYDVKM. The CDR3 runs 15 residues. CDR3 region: CATDPGTGSVSPLHF. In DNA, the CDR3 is TGTGCCACCGACCCCGGGACAGGGTCGGTTTCACCCCTCCACTTT.

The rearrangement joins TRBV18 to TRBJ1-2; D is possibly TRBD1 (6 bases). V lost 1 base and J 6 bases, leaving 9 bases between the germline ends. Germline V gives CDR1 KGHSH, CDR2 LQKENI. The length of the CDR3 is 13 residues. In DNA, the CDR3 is TGTGCCAGCTCACCACGGGACAACGATGGCTACACCTTC. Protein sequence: CASSPRDNDGYTF.

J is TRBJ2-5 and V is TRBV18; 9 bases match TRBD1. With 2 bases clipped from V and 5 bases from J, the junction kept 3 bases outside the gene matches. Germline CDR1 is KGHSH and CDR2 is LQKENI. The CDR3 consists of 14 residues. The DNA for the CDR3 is TGTGCCAGCTCACCAGGGACAGGGAGGGAGACCCAGTACTTC. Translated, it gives CASSPGTGRETQYF.